The TCR beta chain described here comes from a study of cytotoxic CD8 clonotypes in ibrutinib-treated CLL. On the study more broadly: Partial responses totalled approximately 24 and complete responses 2; after median about six years, roughly 14 remained remitted and approximately twelve progressed. Averaging across samples gave approximately 260,000 productive templates and roughly 90,000 productive rearrangements.

Whole-study findings and limits: Clonality went up at ibrutinib response and then declined back toward baseline at progression.

TCRdb keeps only in-frame clones here, not all; method: immunoSEQ multiplex PCR. The data show under 300,000 clones, around three quarters seen once. The CDR3 spans 15 residues. The V gene end was trimmed by 0 bases and the J gene end by 7 bases; junction bases not matched to a gene: 7. Germline CDR1 and CDR2: MNHEY and SVGAGI. Points on this clone: Its antigen is not known.

This chain links TRBV6-5 with TRBJ2-7; 9 bases are a match to TRBD1. The sequencing used PBMCs, collected after 24 months of ibrutinib treatment. This TCR derives from a human donor with chronic lymphocytic leukemia. The CDR3: CASSYSGTGMEEQYF. CDR3 in DNA: TGTGCCAGCAGTTACTCCGGGACAGGGATGGAAGAGCAGTACTTC.